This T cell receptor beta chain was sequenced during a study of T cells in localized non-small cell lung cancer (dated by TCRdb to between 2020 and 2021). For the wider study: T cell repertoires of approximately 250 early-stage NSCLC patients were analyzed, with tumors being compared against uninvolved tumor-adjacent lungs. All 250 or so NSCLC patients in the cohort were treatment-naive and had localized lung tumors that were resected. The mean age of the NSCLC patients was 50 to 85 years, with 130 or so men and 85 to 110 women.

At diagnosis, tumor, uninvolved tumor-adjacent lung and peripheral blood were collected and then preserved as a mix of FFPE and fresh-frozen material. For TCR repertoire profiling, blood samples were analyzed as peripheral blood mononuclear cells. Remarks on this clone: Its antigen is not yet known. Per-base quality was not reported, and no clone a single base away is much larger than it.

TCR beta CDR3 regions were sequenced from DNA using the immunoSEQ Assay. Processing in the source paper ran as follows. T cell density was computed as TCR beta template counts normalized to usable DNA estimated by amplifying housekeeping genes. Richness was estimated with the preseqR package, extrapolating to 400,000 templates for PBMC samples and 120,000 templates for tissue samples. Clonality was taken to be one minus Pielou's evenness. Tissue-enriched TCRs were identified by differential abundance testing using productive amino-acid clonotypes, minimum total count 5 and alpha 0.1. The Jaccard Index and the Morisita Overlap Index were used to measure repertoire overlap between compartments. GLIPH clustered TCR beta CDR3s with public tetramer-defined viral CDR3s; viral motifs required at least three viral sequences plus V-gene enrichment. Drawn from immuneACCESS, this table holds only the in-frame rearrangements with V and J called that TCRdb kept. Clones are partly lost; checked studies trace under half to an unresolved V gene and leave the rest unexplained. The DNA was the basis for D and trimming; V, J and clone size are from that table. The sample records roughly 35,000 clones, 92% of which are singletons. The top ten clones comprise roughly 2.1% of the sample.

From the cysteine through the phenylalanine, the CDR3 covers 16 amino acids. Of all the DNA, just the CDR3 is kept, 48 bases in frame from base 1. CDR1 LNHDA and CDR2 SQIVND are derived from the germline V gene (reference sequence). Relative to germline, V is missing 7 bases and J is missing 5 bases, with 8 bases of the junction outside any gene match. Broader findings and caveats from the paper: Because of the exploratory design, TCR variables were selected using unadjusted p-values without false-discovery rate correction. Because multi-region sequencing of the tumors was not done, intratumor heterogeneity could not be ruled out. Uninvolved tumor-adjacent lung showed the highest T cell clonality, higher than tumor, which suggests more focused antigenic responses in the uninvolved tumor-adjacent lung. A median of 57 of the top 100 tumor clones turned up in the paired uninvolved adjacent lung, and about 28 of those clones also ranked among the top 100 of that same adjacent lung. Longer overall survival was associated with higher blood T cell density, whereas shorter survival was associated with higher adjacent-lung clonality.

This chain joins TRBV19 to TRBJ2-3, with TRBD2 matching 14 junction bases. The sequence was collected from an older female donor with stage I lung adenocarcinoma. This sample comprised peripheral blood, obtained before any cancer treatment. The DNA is TGTGCCAGTATTAATAGGACTAGCGGGGGGTTAGATACGCAGTATTTT. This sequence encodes CASINRTSGGLDTQYF.